Presented here are 18 T cell receptor beta chains from one specimen sequenced in a study of radiotherapy plus CTLA-4 blockade in lung cancer. Here immunoSEQ multiplex PCR was the method, and the copy in TCRdb shows in-frame clones only, minus some. Of tens of thousands of clones listed, 84% are singletons. Here the sequenced sample was peripheral blood, taken from a patient treated with radiotherapy plus ipilimumab. The receptors shown here come from a human donor with non-small cell lung cancer whose response to radiotherapy plus ipilimumab could not be evaluated.

This chain joins TRBV11-2 and TRBJ1-1; the D is unclear. V lost 7 bases, J lost 1 base, and 13 bases lay in between. The CDR3 extends over 14 amino acids. CDR1 and CDR2 (germline): SGHAT, FQNNGV. The CDR3 DNA reads TGTGCCAGCATCCAAAACGGGTGGAACACTGAAGCTTTCTTT. It translates to CASIQNGWNTEAFF.

This chain links TRBV18 with TRBJ2-7; TRBD1 is a possible D gene (5 bases). The CDR3 totals 15 residues. From germline, CDR1 is KGHSH and CDR2 LQKENI. Trimming pared 2 bases from V and 0 bases from J, leaving 11 bases between. CDR3 protein: CASSPGGQRSYEQYF. DNA of the CDR3: TGTGCCAGCTCACCAGGCGGACAACGCTCCTACGAGCAGTACTTC. Combining the CDR3 with reference TRBV18 and TRBJ2-7 gives the whole variable domain NAGVMQNPRHLVRRRGQEARLRCSPMKGHSHVYWYRQLPEEGLKFMVYLQKENIIDESGMPKERFSAEFPKEGPSILRIQQVVRGDSAAYFCASSPGGQRSYEQYFGPGTRLTVT.

V and J are TRBV19 and TRBJ2-1; 8 nucleotides align to TRBD2. The germline CDR1 and CDR2 sequences are LNHDA and SQIVND (reference sequence). Germline trimming cut 3 bases from V and 0 bases from J; bases unmatched to any gene: 7. The CDR3 runs 17 residues. Written as DNA, the CDR3 is TGTGCCAGTAGTATTTCAAGCGGGGGAAGCTCCTACAATGAGCAGTTCTTC. Residues: CASSISSGGSSYNEQFF.

This chain connects TRBV9 to TRBJ2-7, with D perhaps TRBD1 (6 bases). Trimming removed 0 bases at V and 3 bases at J, with 10 bases between. The germline CDR1 and CDR2 sequences are SGDLS and YYNGEE. The CDR3 length is 14 residues. The CDR3 region has the DNA TGTGCCAGCAGCGTAGGGCGGACAGACTACGAGCAGTACTTC. Residues: CASSVGRTDYEQYF.

V is TRBV5-1 and J is TRBJ1-1; 7 nucleotides align to TRBD1. J lost 0 bases, V lost 4 bases, and 6 bases had no gene match. This CDR3 comprises 15 residues. The V gene's germline CDR1 is SGHRS and CDR2 YFSETQ. CDR3 DNA sequence: TGCGCCAGCAGCACACAGGGGAAGGTGAACACTGAAGCTTTCTTT. It is translated as CASSTQGKVNTEAFF.

V is TRBV18 and J is TRBJ1-1; the match to TRBD1 covers 8 bases. The CDR3 loop spans 14 amino acids. The germline V gene has CDR1 KGHSH and CDR2 LQKENI. With V trimmed by 5 bases and J by 3 bases, 5 bases remained unmatched. Here the CDR3 reads CASSKDREYTEAFF. CDR3 nucleotide sequence: TGTGCCAGCTCAAAGGACAGGGAATACACTGAAGCTTTCTTT.

This chain connects TRBV7-2 to TRBJ2-7; TRBD1 matches 7 bases. The germline gives CDR1 SGHTA, CDR2 FQGNSA. V lost 0 bases and J lost 1; bases outside the gene matches: 15. The CDR3 extends over 19 amino acids. CDR3 protein: CASSLAFGPWQGDSYEQYF. As DNA, the CDR3 is TGTGCCAGCAGCTTAGCTTTCGGACCCTGGCAGGGGGATTCCTACGAGCAGTACTTC.

The V call is TRBV10-3, the J call TRBJ2-5; no reliable D call. V lost 3 bases, J lost 5 bases, and 10 bases lay in between. Germline values: CDR1 ENHRY, CDR2 SYGVKD. There are 13 residues in the CDR3. CDR3 sequence: CAISDPPGETQYF. CDR3 bases: TGTGCCATCAGTGATCCCCCGGGTGAGACCCAGTACTTC.

The chain recombines TRBV14 with TRBJ2-1, with D tentatively TRBD1 (5 bases). The CDR3 has 16 residues. Germline CDR1 is SGHDN and CDR2 is FVKESK. V lost 0 bases, J lost 2 bases, and 11 bases lay in between. This CDR3 reads CASSQDASGPYNEQFF. Written as DNA, the CDR3 is TGTGCCAGCAGCCAAGATGCGTCAGGGCCCTACAATGAGCAGTTCTTC.

This chain connects TRBV7-9 to TRBJ1-1; 11 bases map to TRBD1. V lost 5 bases, J lost 5 bases, and 10 bases stayed unmatched. The CDR3 runs 16 residues. CDR1 and CDR2 (germline): SEHNR, FQNEAQ (reference sequence). CDR3 amino acids: CASSTRGQGALTEAFF. Written as DNA, the CDR3 is TGTGCCAGCAGCACTCGCGGACAGGGGGCGCTTACTGAAGCTTTCTTT.

V usage is TRBV6-5 and J usage is TRBJ2-1; possibly TRBD2 for D (5 bases). The CDR3 sequence is 13 residues long. V lost 0 bases and J 9 bases, leaving 9 bases between the germline ends. The V gene's germline CDR1 is MNHEY and CDR2 SVGAGI. The CDR3 protein is CASSYSRSGEQFF. CDR3 nucleotides: TGTGCCAGCAGTTACTCGAGGAGCGGTGAGCAGTTCTTC.

The V call is TRBV5-8, the J call TRBJ1-2, with 7 bases aligning to TRBD1. The junction had 10 bases not matched to a gene; V was cut back by 4 bases and J by 4 bases. This CDR3 is built from 15 residues. Germline assignment: CDR1 SGHTS and CDR2 YDEGEE. CDR3 loop: CASSQGQAYPYGYTF. In nucleotides, the CDR3 is TGTGCCAGCAGCCAAGGACAGGCCTACCCCTATGGCTACACCTTC. The complete variable domain, with remaining parts taken from reference TRBV5-8 and TRBJ1-2, reads EAGVTQSPTHLIKTRGQQATLRCSPISGHTSVYWYQQALGLGLQFLLWYDEGEERNRGNFPPRFSGRQFPNYSSELNVNALELEDSALYLCASSQGQAYPYGYTFGSGTRLTVV.

The gene calls are TRBV7-2 and TRBJ1-2; perhaps TRBD1 as D (6 bases). This CDR3 spans 14 amino acids. Germline-derived CDR1 and CDR2 are SGHTA and FQGNSA. Trimming removed 5 bases at V and 9 bases at J, with 19 bases between. CDR3 protein: CASSPPGGARSYTF. The CDR3 nucleotides are TGTGCCAGCAGCCCACCGGGGGGGGCTAGGAGCTACACCTTC.

The chain is built from TRBV7-6 and TRBJ2-5, with a weak D call TRBD1 (6 bases). CDR1 and CDR2 from the germline V gene are SGHVS and FNYEAQ. V gave up 2 bases and J gave up 5 bases, with 9 bases separating them. This CDR3 region has 13 residues. This CDR3 is CASSLTGWETQYF. CDR3 in DNA: TGTGCCAGCAGCTTAACAGGGTGGGAGACCCAGTACTTC.

The CDR3 DNA reads TGCAGCGTTGAAGATCGTCGTCAGGGGTGGGATGAGCAGTTCTTC. Encoded protein: CSVEDRRQGWDEQFF. The rearrangement links TRBV29-1 to TRBJ2-1; tentatively, D is TRBD1 (6 bases). This CDR3 is 15 amino acids long. V lost 0 bases and J 8 bases, leaving 17 bases between the germline ends. Germline V gives CDR1 SQVTM, CDR2 ANQGSEA.

The chain carries TRBV10-3 and TRBJ1-5; 7 nucleotides align to TRBD1. Germline assignment: CDR1 ENHRY and CDR2 SYGVKD. V trimming: 2 bases; J trimming: 5 bases; junction bases outside the gene matches: 9. This CDR3 is 16 amino acids long. The CDR3 is CAISEGRGIRDQPQHF. In DNA form, the CDR3 reads TGTGCCATCAGTGAGGGCAGGGGGATTAGGGATCAGCCCCAGCATTTT.

The chain joins TRBV6-6 to TRBJ1-5; D unresolved. CDR1 MNHNY and CDR2 SVGAGI come from the germline V gene (reference sequence). Trimming took off 10 bases at V and 7 bases at J, with 11 bases between the two ends. The CDR3 runs to 11 residues. CDR3 DNA: TGTGCCAATGGAGTCGGACAGCCCCAGCATTTT. Translating it yields CANGVGQPQHF.

This chain joins TRBV28 and TRBJ1-4, with 7 positions matching TRBD1. Germline lookup yields CDR1 MDHEN and CDR2 SYDVKM. This CDR3 region has 14 residues. After removal of 5 bases from V and 4 bases from J, the junction contained 4 bases not matched to a gene. This CDR3 is CASSQDRSNEKLFF. CDR3 in DNA: TGTGCCAGCAGTCAGGACAGGAGTAATGAAAAACTGTTTTTT.